Listed here are 21 T cell receptor beta chains from one sample, sequenced in a study of cytomegalovirus exposure and HLA in healthy donors. Use of 60 Vbeta and 13 Jbeta primers characterized the PCR. Clones were read by immunoSEQ multiplex PCR, and TCRdb kept only the in-frame ones, dropping some. The sample has 150,000 to 200,000 clones, approximately 80% seen once; the top ten hold roughly 0.69%. Sequenced: PBMCs. The receptors shown here come from a woman aged 18-30 years in good health and CMV-seronegative.

The chain has TRBV5-1 and TRBJ1-4, with D hard to call. Germline lookup yields CDR1 SGHRS and CDR2 YFSETQ. The V end lost 0 bases, the J end lost 3 bases, and 3 bases lay between the germline ends. The CDR3 is 13 residues long. CDR3 in amino acids: CASSLEPNEKLFF. The CDR3 nucleotides are TGCGCCAGCAGCTTGGAGCCTAATGAAAAACTGTTTTTT.

The V gene is TRBV14, the J gene TRBJ2-7; 7 positions agree with TRBD2. The CDR3 covers 16 residues. Germline lookup yields CDR1 SGHDN and CDR2 FVKESK. The V gene end was trimmed by 1 base and the J gene end by 3 bases; junction bases not matched to a gene: 9. The CDR3, as DNA: TGTGCCAGCAGCCAAGCCTACCGGGACTATCGCTACGAGCAGTACTTC. Residues: CASSQAYRDYRYEQYF. The variable domain in full, with the rest retrieved from reference TRBV14 and TRBJ2-7, is EAGVTQFPSHSVIEKGQTVTLRCDPISGHDNLYWYRRVMGKEIKFLLHFVKESKQDESGMPNNRFLAERTGGTYSTLKVQPAELEDSGVYFCASSQAYRDYRYEQYFGPGTRLTVT.

This clone was seen a handful of times. This rearrangement joins TRBV27 to TRBJ1-1; 9 bases are a match to TRBD1. V trimming: 6 bases; J trimming: 1 base; junction bases outside the gene matches: 3. Germline V gives CDR1 MNHEY, CDR2 SMNVEV (reference sequence). The CDR3 is 14 residues long. The CDR3 nucleotides are TGTGCCAGCAGAGTGACAGGGGGGAACACTGAAGCTTTCTTT. Residues: CASRVTGGNTEAFF.

This clone was counted a single time. The chain recombines TRBV7-2 with TRBJ2-5, with TRBD2 matching over 15 bases. CDR1 and CDR2 from the germline V gene are SGHTA and FQGNSA. This CDR3 comprises 18 residues. The ends lost 0 bases at V and 4 bases at J; junction bases unmatched: 6. The CDR3 sequence is CASSLARTSGRARETQYF. The CDR3 DNA reads as TGTGCCAGCAGCTTAGCGCGGACTAGCGGGAGGGCGAGAGAGACCCAGTACTTC.

The chain has TRBV11-2 and TRBJ2-1; 14 nucleotides match TRBD2. The CDR3 runs to 17 residues. CDR1 is SGHAT and CDR2 is FQNNGV in the germline V gene. The J segment lost 8 bases and the V segment lost 4 bases, leaving 10 bases of the junction unmatched. CDR3 protein: CASSSTTSGRGGDEQFF. CDR3 in DNA: TGTGCCAGCAGCTCAACGACTAGCGGGAGGGGGGGCGATGAGCAGTTCTTC.

The V gene is TRBV2, the J gene TRBJ2-7, with D perhaps TRBD2 (5 bases). Germline V gene sequence: CDR1 SNHLY, CDR2 FYNNEI. The CDR3 has 14 amino acids. V lost 6 bases and J lost 0, with 12 bases in between. In DNA, the CDR3 is TGTGCCAGCAGCTCCGGACGGGGCTCCTACGAGCAGTACTTC. Translating gives CASSSGRGSYEQYF.

This clone came up once. An end of the junction differs from the germline gene, which may be a read error. V usage is TRBV2 and J usage is TRBJ1-2, with D possibly being TRBD1 (6 bases). This CDR3 is built from 13 residues. The germline V gene has CDR1 SNHLY and CDR2 FYNNEI. DNA of the CDR3: TGTGCCAGCAGTGAAGCCCCGCGTCCGGGACACGAGTTC. Its protein product is CASSEAPRPGHEF.

This clone was recorded only once. V and J are TRBV15 and TRBJ1-3; 8 nucleotides line up with TRBD1. V lost 1 base and J lost 8; bases outside the gene matches: 7. CDR3 length equals 15 residues. The germline CDR1 and CDR2 sequences are LNHNV and YYDKDF (reference sequence). CDR3 in amino acids: CATSRGTGLGDTIYF. Written as DNA, the CDR3 is TGTGCCACCAGCAGAGGGACAGGGCTCGGAGACACCATATATTTT. Drawing the rest from reference TRBV15 and TRBJ1-3, the complete variable domain is DAMVIQNPRYQVTQFGKPVTLSCSQTLNHNVMYWYQQKSSQAPKLLFHYYDKDFNNEADTPDNFQSRRPNTSFCFLDIRSPGLGDTAMYLCATSRGTGLGDTIYFGEGSWLTVV.

This clone was detected a few times. The chain carries TRBV29-1 and TRBJ2-7, with TRBD1 matching over 7 bases. The CDR3 extends over 13 amino acids. Germline V gene sequence: CDR1 SQVTM, CDR2 ANQGSEA. V lost 7 bases, J lost 2 bases, and 8 bases stayed unmatched. This chain's CDR3 is CSATGQAAYEQYF. CDR3 coding DNA: TGCAGCGCCACAGGACAGGCGGCCTACGAGCAGTACTTC.

This chain links TRBV9 with TRBJ2-5, with D tentatively TRBD1 (6 bases). The V gene lost 3 bases and the J gene lost 1 base, with 16 bases spanning the gap. Germline V CDR1 and CDR2: SGDLS, YYNGEE. This CDR3 has 16 residues. In DNA, the CDR3 is TGTGCCAGCAGCGCCCCGAGGCAGGGGTCCCAAGAGACCCAGTACTTC. This codes for CASSAPRQGSQETQYF.

This rearrangement joins TRBV2 to TRBJ2-7; perhaps TRBD2 as D (6 bases). The CDR3 spans 15 residues. V was pared by 5 bases and J by 5 bases, with 19 bases between. Germline-derived CDR1 and CDR2 are SNHLY and FYNNEI. The CDR3 DNA follows: TGTGCCAGCAGTCCTAGCGAGGGGACCCTGAACGAGCAGTACTTC. Amino acids: CASSPSEGTLNEQYF.

About this clone itself: Additional DNA sequences in this sample encode the identical CDR3. This rearrangement joins TRBV28 to TRBJ1-2, with a tentative D call TRBD1 (6 bases). The germline V gene has CDR1 MDHEN and CDR2 SYDVKM. V was shortened by 3 bases and J by 4 bases, with 9 bases between the two germline ends. CDR3 length: 13 amino acids. The CDR3 protein is CASSFRGGYGYTF. Written as DNA, the CDR3 is TGTGCCAGCAGTTTTAGGGGGGGCTATGGCTACACCTTC.

The chain combines TRBV28 with TRBJ1-6, with 8 bases aligning to TRBD1. The ends lost 5 bases at V and 7 bases at J; junction bases unmatched: 7. The CDR3 is 15 residues long. The germline V gene has CDR1 MDHEN and CDR2 SYDVKM. Here the CDR3 reads CASSPGQGWNSPLHF. CDR3 bases: TGTGCCAGCAGTCCAGGACAGGGTTGGAATTCACCCCTCCACTTT.

A word on this clone: This sample also contains other DNA sequences that code for the same CDR3. CDR3 in amino acids: CASSPKDRVPMRGQETQYF. The CDR3 DNA reads TGTGCCAGCAGTCCTAAGGACAGGGTACCCATGAGGGGCCAAGAGACCCAGTACTTC. The rearrangement links TRBV28 to TRBJ2-5, with 8 positions matching TRBD1. From germline, CDR1 is MDHEN and CDR2 SYDVKM. This CDR3 is 19 amino acids long. The V and J ends lost 5 bases and 1 base, in that order; junction bases with no gene match: 18. Full variable domain (remainder filled in from reference TRBV28 and TRBJ2-5): DVKVTQSSRYLVKRTGEKVFLECVQDMDHENMFWYRQDPGLGLRLIYFSYDVKMKEKGDIPEGYSVSREKKERFSLILESASTNQTSMYLCASSPKDRVPMRGQETQYFGPGTRLLVL.

The gene calls are TRBV4-1 and TRBJ2-7; the D is unclear. The V end lost 4 bases, the J end lost 2 bases, and 12 bases lay between the germline ends. The CDR3 is 14 residues long. Germline CDR1 is MGHRA and CDR2 is YSYEKL. As DNA, the CDR3 is TGCGCCAGCAGCCGCGCGATCGGTGCCTACGAGCAGTACTTC. Protein sequence: CASSRAIGAYEQYF.

The rearrangement uses TRBV9 and TRBJ2-2, with 7 bases that match TRBD1. This CDR3 comprises 16 residues. Trimming at V came to 4 bases and at J to 2 bases, leaving 8 bases not matched to a gene. Germline CDR1 is SGDLS and CDR2 is YYNGEE. The chain's CDR3 is CASSRTGAPNTGELFF. DNA for the CDR3: TGTGCCAGCAGCCGTACAGGGGCCCCCAACACCGGGGAGCTGTTTTTT.

The V call is TRBV28, the J call TRBJ1-1, with D unresolved. V was pared by 1 base and J by 10 bases, with 16 bases between. This CDR3 is 14 amino acids long. CDR1 and CDR2 (germline): MDHEN, SYDVKM. The DNA of the CDR3 is TGTGCCAGCAGTTTATTACGGGTCGATCCTCCAGCTTTCTTT. Residues: CASSLLRVDPPAFF.

The chain combines TRBV9 with TRBJ2-1, with D possibly matching TRBD2 (7 bases). Looked up from germline, CDR1 is SGDLS and CDR2 is YYNGEE. The CDR3 loop spans 14 amino acids. V gave up 2 bases and J gave up 7 bases, with 13 bases separating them. The CDR3 spells CASSVGLGGNEQFF. For the CDR3, the DNA is TGTGCCAGCAGCGTCGGACTAGGGGGAAATGAGCAGTTCTTC.

The rearrangement joins TRBV7-2 to TRBJ1-1, with a possible D match to TRBD1 (5 bases). V was trimmed by 7 bases and J by 4 bases, leaving 16 bases between them. Germline CDR1 and CDR2: SGHTA and FQGNSA. This CDR3 spans 14 amino acids. The CDR3 nucleotides are TGTGCCAGCATCATAAGGGGAGGCGGCACTGAAGCTTTCTTT. Encoded protein: CASIIRGGGTEAFF.

The V and J genes are TRBV5-6 and TRBJ2-7; 10 bases fit TRBD2. The CDR3 extends over 15 amino acids. Germline lookup yields CDR1 SGHDT and CDR2 YYEEEE. J gave up 7 bases and V 0 bases, and 7 bases lay outside the gene matches. CDR3 region: CASSLGTSGIEEQYF. For the CDR3, the DNA is TGTGCCAGCAGCTTGGGTACTAGCGGGATTGAGGAGCAGTACTTC.

This chain joins TRBV10-3 and TRBJ2-5; 7 nucleotides align to TRBD1. CDR3 size: 13 residues. J lost 3 bases, V lost 11 bases, and 9 bases had no gene match. The germline CDR1 and CDR2 sequences are ENHRY and SYGVKD. The CDR3 region has the DNA TGTGCCGTCGGGACAGTAGAAAAAGAGACCCAGTACTTC. Residues: CAVGTVEKETQYF.